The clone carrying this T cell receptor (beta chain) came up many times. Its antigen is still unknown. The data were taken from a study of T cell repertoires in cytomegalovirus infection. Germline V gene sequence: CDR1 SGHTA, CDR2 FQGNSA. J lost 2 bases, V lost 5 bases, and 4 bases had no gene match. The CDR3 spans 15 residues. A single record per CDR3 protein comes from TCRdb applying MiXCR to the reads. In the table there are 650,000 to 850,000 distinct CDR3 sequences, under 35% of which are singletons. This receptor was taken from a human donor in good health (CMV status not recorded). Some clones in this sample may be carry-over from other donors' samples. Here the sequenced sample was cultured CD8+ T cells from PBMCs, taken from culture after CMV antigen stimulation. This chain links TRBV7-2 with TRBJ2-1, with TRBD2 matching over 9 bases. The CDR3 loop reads CASSPIAGAYNEQFF. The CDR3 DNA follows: TGTGCCAGCAGCCCTATAGCGGGGGCCTACAATGAGCAGTTCTTC.